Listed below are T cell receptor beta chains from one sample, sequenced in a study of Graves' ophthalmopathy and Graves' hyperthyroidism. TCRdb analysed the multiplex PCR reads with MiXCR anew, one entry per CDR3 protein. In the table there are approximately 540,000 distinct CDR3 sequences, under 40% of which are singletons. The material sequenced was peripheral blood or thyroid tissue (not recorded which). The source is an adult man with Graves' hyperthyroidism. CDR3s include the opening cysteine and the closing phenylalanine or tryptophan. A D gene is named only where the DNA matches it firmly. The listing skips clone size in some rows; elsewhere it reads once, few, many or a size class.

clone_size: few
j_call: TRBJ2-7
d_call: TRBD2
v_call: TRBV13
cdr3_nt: TGTGCCAGCAGCTTTTTAGCGGGAGCTAAAGAGCAGTACTTC
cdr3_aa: CASSFLAGAKEQYF

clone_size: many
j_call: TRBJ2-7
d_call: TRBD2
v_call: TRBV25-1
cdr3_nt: TGTGCCAGCAGTATCCGGCCGGGACTAGCTTCCGACGAGCAGTACTTC
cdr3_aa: CASSIRPGLASDEQYF

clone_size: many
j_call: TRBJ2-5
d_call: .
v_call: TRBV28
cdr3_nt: TGTGCCAGCAGCTCACCTGGATACCAAGAGACCCAGTACTTC
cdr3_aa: CASSSPGYQETQYF

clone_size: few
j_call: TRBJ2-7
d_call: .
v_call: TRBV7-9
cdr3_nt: TGTGCCAGCAGCTTTCAGGCGGGGAACTCCTACGAGCAGTACTTC
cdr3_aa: CASSFQAGNSYEQYF

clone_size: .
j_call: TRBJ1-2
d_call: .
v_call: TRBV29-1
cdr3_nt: TGCAGTCTGGCGTCGGGGGGCCCTGGCTACACCTTC
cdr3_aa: CSLASGGPGYTF

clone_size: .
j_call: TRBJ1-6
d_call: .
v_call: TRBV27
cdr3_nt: TGTGCCAGCAGTTTATGGGGCAGGGGCAATTCACCCCTCCACTTT
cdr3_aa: CASSLWGRGNSPLHF

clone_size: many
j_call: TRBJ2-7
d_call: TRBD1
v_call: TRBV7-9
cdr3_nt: TGTGCCAGCAGCTCGACAGGGTACGAGCAGTACTTC
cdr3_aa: CASSSTGYEQYF

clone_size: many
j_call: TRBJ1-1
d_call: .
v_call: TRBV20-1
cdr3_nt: TGCAGTGCTAGAGTTGCTGGGGGGCGCGCAGCTTTCTTT
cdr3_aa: CSARVAGGRAAFF

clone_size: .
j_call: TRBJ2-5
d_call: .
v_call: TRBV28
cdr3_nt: TGTGCCAGCAGAAGGCTAGTCCAAGAGACCCAGTACTTC
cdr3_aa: CASRRLVQETQYF

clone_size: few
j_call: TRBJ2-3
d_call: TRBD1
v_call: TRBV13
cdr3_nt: TGTGCCAGCAGCCCGACAGGGAGAGTCGACACAGATACGCAGTATTTT
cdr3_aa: CASSPTGRVDTDTQYF

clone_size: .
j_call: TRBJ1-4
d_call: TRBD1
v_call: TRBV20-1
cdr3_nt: TGCAGTGCTAGTCAGGGGGCGGACCATAATGAAAAACTGTTTTTT
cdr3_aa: CSASQGADHNEKLFF

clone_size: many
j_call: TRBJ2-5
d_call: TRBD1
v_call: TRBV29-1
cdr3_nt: TGCAGCGTGACCGGGACAGGGTACGAGGAGACCCAGTACTTC
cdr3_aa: CSVTGTGYEETQYF

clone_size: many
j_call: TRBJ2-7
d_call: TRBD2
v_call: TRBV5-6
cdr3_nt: TGTGCCAGCAGCTTGTTCAGCGGGAGAGCCTACGAGCAGTACTTC
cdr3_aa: CASSLFSGRAYEQYF

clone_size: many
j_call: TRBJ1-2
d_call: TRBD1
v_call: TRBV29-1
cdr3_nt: TGCAGTGGGGACAGGGACGGCTACACCTTC
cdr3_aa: CSGDRDGYTF

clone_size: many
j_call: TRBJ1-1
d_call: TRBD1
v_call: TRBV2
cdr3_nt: TGTGCCAACCCTACAGGGGCGAACACTGAAGCTTTCTTT
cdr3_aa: CANPTGANTEAFF

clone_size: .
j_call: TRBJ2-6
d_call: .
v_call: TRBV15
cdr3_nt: TGTGCCACCAGCAGCGTAGATTTTGGGGCCAACGTCCTGACTTTC
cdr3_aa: CATSSVDFGANVLTF

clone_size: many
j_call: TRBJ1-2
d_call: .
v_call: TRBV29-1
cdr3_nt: TGCAGCGTTGAGACCTCCTTAGGCTACACCTTC
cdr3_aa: CSVETSLGYTF

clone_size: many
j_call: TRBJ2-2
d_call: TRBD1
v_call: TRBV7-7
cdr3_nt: TGTGCTAGCAGCCGACAGGGTTCCGGGGAGCTGTTTTTT
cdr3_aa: CASSRQGSGELFF

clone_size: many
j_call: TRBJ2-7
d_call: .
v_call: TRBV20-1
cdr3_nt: TGCAGTGCTAGAACGGGGCGAGGGCTCCCTTACGAGCAGTACTTC
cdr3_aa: CSARTGRGLPYEQYF

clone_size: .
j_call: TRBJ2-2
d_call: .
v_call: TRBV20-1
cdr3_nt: TGCAGTGCGAGGGGAGTCTTCACCGGGGAGCTGTTTTTT
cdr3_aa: CSARGVFTGELFF

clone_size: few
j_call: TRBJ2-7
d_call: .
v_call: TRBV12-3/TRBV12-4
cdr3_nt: TGTGCCAGCAGACCTAGCTGGATTTCCAACTACGAGCAGTACTTC
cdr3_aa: CASRPSWISNYEQYF

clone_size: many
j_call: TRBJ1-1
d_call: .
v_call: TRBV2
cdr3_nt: TGTGCCAGCAGGGCGGGACCCGCGAACACTGAAGCTTTCTTT
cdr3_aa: CASRAGPANTEAFF

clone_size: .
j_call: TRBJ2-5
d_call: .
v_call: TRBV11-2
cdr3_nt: TGTGCCAGCAGCTTAGGGCGGGACGGAGAGACCCAGTACTTC
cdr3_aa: CASSLGRDGETQYF

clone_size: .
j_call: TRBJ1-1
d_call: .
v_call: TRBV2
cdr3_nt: TGTGCCAGCAACCGAACTCGGGAGGGTACGGTGTACACTGAAGCTTTCTTT
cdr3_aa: CASNRTREGTVYTEAFF

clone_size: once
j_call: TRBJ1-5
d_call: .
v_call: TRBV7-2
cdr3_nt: TGTGCCAGCAGACGTACTAGCATATCGGGGGAGACCCAGCATTTT
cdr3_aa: CASRRTSISGETQHF

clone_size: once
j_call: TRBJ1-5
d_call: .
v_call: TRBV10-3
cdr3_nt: TGTGCCATCAGTGCTCGGACACTAGATCAGCCCCAGCATTTT
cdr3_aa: CAISARTLDQPQHF

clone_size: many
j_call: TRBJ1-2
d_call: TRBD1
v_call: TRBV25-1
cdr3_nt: TGTGCCAGCAGTCGGACAGGGGAGTATGGCTACACCTTC
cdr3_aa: CASSRTGEYGYTF

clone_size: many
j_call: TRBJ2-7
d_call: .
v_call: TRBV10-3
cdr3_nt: TGTGCCATCAGTGGGCAAAACAGCAGGGGTGGAGGGCGCTACGAGCAGTACTTC
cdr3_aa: CAISGQNSRGGGRYEQYF

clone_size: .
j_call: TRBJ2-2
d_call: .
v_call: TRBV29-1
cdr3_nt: TGCAGCGTCCAGAGCGGGGAGCTGTTTTTT
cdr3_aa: CSVQSGELFF

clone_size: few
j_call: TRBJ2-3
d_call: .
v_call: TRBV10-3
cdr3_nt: TGTGCCATCAGTGAGATGTGGTCAGGGGGCACAGATACGCAGTATTTT
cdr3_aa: CAISEMWSGGTDTQYF

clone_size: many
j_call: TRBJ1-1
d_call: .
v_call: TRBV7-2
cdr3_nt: TGTGCCAGCAGCTCACTCCACAGGGAGCCTATGAACACTGAAGCTTTCTTT
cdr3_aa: CASSSLHREPMNTEAFF

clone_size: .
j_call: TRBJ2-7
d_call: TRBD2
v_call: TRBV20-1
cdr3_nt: TGCAGTGCGGCTCAGACTAGCGGCACCGGGGAGCTGTACTTC
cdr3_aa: CSAAQTSGTGELYF

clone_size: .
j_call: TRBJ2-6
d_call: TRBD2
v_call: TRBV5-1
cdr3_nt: TGCGCCAGCAGCTTGCGTAGCGGGGACTCTGGGGCCAACGTCCTGACTTTC
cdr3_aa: CASSLRSGDSGANVLTF

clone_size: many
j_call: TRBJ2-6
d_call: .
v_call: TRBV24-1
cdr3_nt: TGTGCCACCGACGGTGGGGCCAACGTCCTGACTTTC
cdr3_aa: CATDGGANVLTF

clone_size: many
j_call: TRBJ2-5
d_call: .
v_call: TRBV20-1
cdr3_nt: TGCAGTGCTAGGTACCTAGGGAACTGGGAGACCCAGTACTTC
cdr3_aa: CSARYLGNWETQYF

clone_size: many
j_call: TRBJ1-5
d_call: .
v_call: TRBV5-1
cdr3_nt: TGCGCCAGCAGTCGGACAGACAATAGCAATCAGCCCCAGCATTTT
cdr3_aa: CASSRTDNSNQPQHF

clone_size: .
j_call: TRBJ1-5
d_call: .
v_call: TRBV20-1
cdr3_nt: TGCAGTGCTAGCAGAAGCTATAGCAATCAGCCCCAGCATTTT
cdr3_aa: CSASRSYSNQPQHF

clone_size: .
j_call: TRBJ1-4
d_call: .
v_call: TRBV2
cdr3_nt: TGTGCCAGCAGTGAGGGAGGCGATAATGAAAAACTGTTTTTT
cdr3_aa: CASSEGGDNEKLFF

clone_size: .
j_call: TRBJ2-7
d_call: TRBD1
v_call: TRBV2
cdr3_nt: TGTGCCAGCAGTGATATCTGGACAGGTACCTACGAGCAGTACTTC
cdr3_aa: CASSDIWTGTYEQYF

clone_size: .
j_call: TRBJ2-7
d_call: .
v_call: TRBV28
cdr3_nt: .
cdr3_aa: CASSVGLGSYEPYF

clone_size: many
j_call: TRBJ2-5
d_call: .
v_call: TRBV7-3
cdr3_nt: TGTGCCAGCAGCTTATGGGGGTCCAGACAAGAGACCCAGTACTTC
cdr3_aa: CASSLWGSRQETQYF

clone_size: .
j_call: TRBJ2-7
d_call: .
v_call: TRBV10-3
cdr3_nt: TGTGCCAGCAGGCGGGGCCTCTACTACGAGCAGTACTTC
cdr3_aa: CASRRGLYYEQYF

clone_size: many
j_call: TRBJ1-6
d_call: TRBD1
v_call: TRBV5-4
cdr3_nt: TGTGCCAGCAAACCGGACAGGGGAATAACCTCACCCCTCCACTTT
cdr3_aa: CASKPDRGITSPLHF

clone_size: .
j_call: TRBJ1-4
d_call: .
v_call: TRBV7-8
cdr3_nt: TGTGCCAGCAGCTTAGAGAGGGGCACTAATGAAAAACTGTTTTTT
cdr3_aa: CASSLERGTNEKLFF

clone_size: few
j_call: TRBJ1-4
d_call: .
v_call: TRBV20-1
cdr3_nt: TGCAGTGCTAGAGAAGGACAGAGCCTTAATGAAAAACTGTTTTTT
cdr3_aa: CSAREGQSLNEKLFF

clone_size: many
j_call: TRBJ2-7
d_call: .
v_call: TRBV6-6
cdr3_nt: TGTGCCAGTCTTCGCGATTACACCTACGAGCAGTACTTC
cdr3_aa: CASLRDYTYEQYF

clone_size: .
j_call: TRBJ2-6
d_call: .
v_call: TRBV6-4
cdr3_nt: TGTGCCAGCAGTGAAGAGGCCCTCGGCAACGTCCTGACTTTC
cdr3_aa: CASSEEALGNVLTF

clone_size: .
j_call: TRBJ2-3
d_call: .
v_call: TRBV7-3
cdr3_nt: TGTGCCAGCAGCTTATGGGCCGGGGGGCAAGATACGCAGTATTTT
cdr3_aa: CASSLWAGGQDTQYF

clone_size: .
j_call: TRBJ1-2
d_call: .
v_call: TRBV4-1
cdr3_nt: TGCGCCAGCAGCCAACCCGACGGACTCTTCTATGGCTACACCTTC
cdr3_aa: CASSQPDGLFYGYTF

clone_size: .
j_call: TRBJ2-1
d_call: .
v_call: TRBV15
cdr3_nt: TGTGCCACCAGCAGAGATAATAGTGGCAATGAGCAGTTCTTC
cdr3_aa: CATSRDNSGNEQFF

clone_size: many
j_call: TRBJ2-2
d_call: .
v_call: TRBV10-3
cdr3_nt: TGTGCCAACAGGGACGCCGGAGGGGAGCTGTTTTTT
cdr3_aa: CANRDAGGELFF

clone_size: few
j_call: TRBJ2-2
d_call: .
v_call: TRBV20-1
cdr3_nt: TGCAGTGCCCCGGCCGAAGCGAACACCGGGGAGCTGTTTTTT
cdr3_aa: CSAPAEANTGELFF

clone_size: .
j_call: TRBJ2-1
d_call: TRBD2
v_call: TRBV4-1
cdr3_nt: TGCGCCAGCAGCCAAGATAGGACTAGCGGAGAGGAGCAGTTCTTC
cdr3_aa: CASSQDRTSGEEQFF

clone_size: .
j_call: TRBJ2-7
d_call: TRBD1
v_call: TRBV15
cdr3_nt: TGTGCCACCCCGGGACAGGGCTACGAGCAGTACTTC
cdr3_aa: CATPGQGYEQYF

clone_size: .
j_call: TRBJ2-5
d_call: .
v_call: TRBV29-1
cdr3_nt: TGCAGCGTTGAAGGGGTCAGGGAGACCCAGTACTTC
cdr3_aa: CSVEGVRETQYF

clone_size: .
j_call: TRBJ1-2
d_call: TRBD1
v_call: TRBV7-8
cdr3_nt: TGTGCCAGCAGCACAGGGGTGACGGATGGCTACACCTTC
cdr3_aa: CASSTGVTDGYTF

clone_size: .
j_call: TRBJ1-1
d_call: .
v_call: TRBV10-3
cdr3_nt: TGTGCCATCAGGGGGGACGGGTGGGGGAACACTGAAGCTTTCTTT
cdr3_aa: CAIRGDGWGNTEAFF

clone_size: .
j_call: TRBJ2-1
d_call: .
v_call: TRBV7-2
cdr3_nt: TGTGCCAGCAGCCCCCTCCTTGGGCACAATGAGCAGTTCTTC
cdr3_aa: CASSPLLGHNEQFF

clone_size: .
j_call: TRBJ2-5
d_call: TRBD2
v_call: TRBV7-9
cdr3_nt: TGTGCCAGCAGCTTCCCTAAGACTAGCGGGAGGTGGGACGAGACCCAGTACTTC
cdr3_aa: CASSFPKTSGRWDETQYF